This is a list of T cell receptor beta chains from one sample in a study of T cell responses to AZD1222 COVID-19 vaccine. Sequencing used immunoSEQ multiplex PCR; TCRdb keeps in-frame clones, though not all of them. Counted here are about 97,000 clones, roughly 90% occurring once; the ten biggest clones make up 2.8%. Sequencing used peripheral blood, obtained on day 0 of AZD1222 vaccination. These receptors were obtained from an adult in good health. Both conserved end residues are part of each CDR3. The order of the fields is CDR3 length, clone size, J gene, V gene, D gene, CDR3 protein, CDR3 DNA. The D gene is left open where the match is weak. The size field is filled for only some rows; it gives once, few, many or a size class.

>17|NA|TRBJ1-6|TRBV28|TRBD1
CASRSENGTGRNSPLHF
TGTGCCAGCAGGTCCGAGAATGGGACAGGGCGGAATTCACCCCTCCACTTT
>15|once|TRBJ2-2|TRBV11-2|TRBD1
CASSSGTGQTGELFF
TGTGCCAGCAGCTCCGGGACAGGTCAGACCGGGGAGCTGTTTTTT
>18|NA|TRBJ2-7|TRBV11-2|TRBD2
CASSLDRGGSGGAYEQYF
TGTGCCAGCAGCTTAGATCGGGGAGGTAGCGGGGGGGCCTACGAGCAGTACTTC
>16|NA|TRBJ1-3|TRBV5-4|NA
CASSHPGESSGNTIYF
TGTGCCAGCAGCCACCCAGGCGAGAGCTCTGGAAACACCATATATTTT
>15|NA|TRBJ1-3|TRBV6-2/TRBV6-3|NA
CASSDGTHSGNTIYF
TGTGCCAGCAGTGACGGGACACACTCTGGAAACACCATATATTTT
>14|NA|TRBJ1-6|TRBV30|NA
CAWSLEGRGSPLHF
TGTGCCTGGAGCCTTGAGGGCAGGGGTTCACCCCTCCACTTT
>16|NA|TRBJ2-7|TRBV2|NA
CASSDPERSKAYEQYF
TGTGCCAGCAGTGACCCCGAGCGGAGCAAGGCTTACGAGCAGTACTTC
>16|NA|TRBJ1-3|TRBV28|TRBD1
CASSLGRGNSGNTIYF
TGTGCCAGCAGTTTGGGCAGGGGGAACTCTGGAAACACCATATATTTT
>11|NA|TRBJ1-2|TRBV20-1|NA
CSAGETYGYTF
TGCAGTGCGGGAGAAACCTATGGCTACACCTTC
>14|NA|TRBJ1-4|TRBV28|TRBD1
CASSPGGQSEKLFF
TGTGCCAGCAGTCCGGGGGGACAGTCAGAAAAACTGTTTTTT
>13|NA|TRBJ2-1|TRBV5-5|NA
CASSPTGYNEQFF
TGTGCCAGCAGCCCGACAGGCTACAATGAGCAGTTCTTC